This paragraph covers one T cell receptor beta chain sequence. These data originate in a study of blood T cell repertoires in COVID-19. Overall study context: Sources were T cells, B-cell-depleted T cells, or PBMCs; the material itself was cDNA or gDNA.

Losses at the gene ends were 5 bases for V and 13 bases for J; bases not matched to a gene: 10. The CDR3 length is 13 residues. Germline-derived CDR1 and CDR2 are SGHTA and FQGNSA. Methods used by the authors: Amplification of reference gene primers was used by the study to estimate nucleated cell counts. The repertoire was sequenced with immunoSEQ multiplex PCR; TCRdb's copy has only in-frame clones and lacks some. Clone size and the V and J calls come from that table; the DNA yielded D and trimming. The sample includes 190,000 or so clones, around 79% of them seen just once. The source of this sequence is a man aged 50 to 59 who had recovered from COVID-19. Sequences were obtained from peripheral blood. V and J are TRBV7-2 and TRBJ2-1, with TRBD2 identical over 8 bases. The CDR3: CASSPRASGFQFF. For the CDR3, the DNA is TGTGCCAGCAGCCCTAGGGCTAGCGGGTTTCAGTTCTTC.